The 18 T cell receptor beta chains reported below all come from one sample, sequenced in a study of OX40 agonist ivuxolimab in advanced cancers. Some clones are missing from TCRdb's copy, which holds only in-frame ones; the method was immunoSEQ multiplex PCR. The sample yields about 69,000 clones, approximately 89% seen once. Sequencing used CD4+ or CD8+ T cells sorted from blood, obtained in a trial of the OX40 agonist ivuxolimab. The source is an adult with an advanced solid tumor such as melanoma, head and neck, liver or kidney cancer.

CDR3 loop: CASSVHESGNTIYF. CDR3 DNA sequence: TGTGCCAGCAGCGTACATGAGTCGGGAAACACCATATATTTT. V usage is TRBV9 and J usage is TRBJ1-3; D is ambiguous. Per the germline V gene, CDR1 is SGDLS and CDR2 is YYNGEE. The CDR3 sequence is 14 residues long. Trimming shortened V by 1 base and J by 4 bases, and 9 bases separated the two germline ends.

The chain couples TRBV19 to TRBJ2-7; TRBD1 matches at 7 bases. The length of the CDR3 is 14 residues. V dropped 3 bases and J dropped 3; count of bases not matched to a gene: 5. Germline CDR1 reads LNHDA; CDR2 reads SQIVND (reference sequence). CDR3 loop: CASSIGQGDYEQYF. Here the CDR3 DNA reads TGTGCCAGTAGTATCGGGCAGGGGGACTACGAGCAGTACTTC. Full variable domain (missing parts from reference TRBV19 and TRBJ2-7): DGGITQSPKYLFRKEGQNVTLSCEQNLNHDAMYWYRQDPGQGLRLIYYSQIVNDFQKGDIAEGYSVSREKKESFPLTVTSAQKNPTAFYLCASSIGQGDYEQYFGPGTRLTVT.

The CDR3 sequence: CASSLGYRLANSYEQYF. DNA for the CDR3: TGTGCCAGCAGCTTGGGTTACCGCTTAGCCAACTCCTACGAGCAGTACTTC. The chain employs TRBV5-6 and TRBJ2-7; D gene uncertain. Germline V gives CDR1 SGHDT, CDR2 YYEEEE. With 0 bases removed from V and 0 bases from J, the gap between germline ends came to 16 bases. There are 17 residues in the CDR3.

The chain employs TRBV10-3 and TRBJ2-1; 7 nucleotides agree with TRBD2. There are 16 residues in the CDR3. V gave up 8 bases and J gave up 5 bases; unmatched junction bases: 15. The germline CDR1 and CDR2 sequences are ENHRY and SYGVKD. The CDR3 DNA reads as TGTGCCATCGCAAGCGGGAAGGGACCAGATGACAATGAGCAGTTCTTC. Protein product: CAIASGKGPDDNEQFF.

This rearrangement joins TRBV5-1 to TRBJ2-3; 13 bases map to TRBD2. Germline CDR1 and CDR2: SGHRS and YFSETQ. Losses at the gene ends were 4 bases for V and 4 bases for J; bases not matched to a gene: 6. This CDR3 is built from 16 residues. CDR3 amino acids: CASSTGLAGVSDTQYF. CDR3 nucleotides: TGCGCCAGCAGCACCGGACTAGCGGGAGTCTCAGATACGCAGTATTTT.

V is TRBV7-8 and J is TRBJ1-1; D not certain. V was pared by 2 bases and J by 5 bases, with 9 bases between. The CDR3 contains 13 residues. CDR1 is SGHVS and CDR2 is FQNEAQ in the germline V gene. DNA for the CDR3: TGTGCCAGCAGCTTACTCCAGGTGACTGAAGCTTTCTTT. The encoded protein is CASSLLQVTEAFF.

The chain has TRBV7-2 and TRBJ2-3; no firm D call. V lost 5 bases, J lost 1 base, and 7 bases lay in between. Germline V gene data show CDR1 as SGHTA and CDR2 as FQGNSA. The CDR3 totals 13 residues. For the CDR3, the DNA is TGTGCCAGCAGCGCCCCGGGCACAGATACGCAGTATTTT. Its translation is CASSAPGTDTQYF.

The genes are TRBV6-1 and TRBJ2-5; D unresolved. The CDR3 length is 16 residues. Germline CDR1 MNHNS, CDR2 SASEGT. Trimming removed 2 bases from V and 4 bases from J, with 17 bases in between. The CDR3 sequence: CASSEPPPRAVETQYF. CDR3 sequence (DNA): TGTGCCAGCAGTGAACCCCCTCCACGAGCAGTAGAGACCCAGTACTTC.

The chain is built from TRBV7-9 and TRBJ1-2; unclear D gene. V lost 5 bases and J 4 bases, leaving 20 bases between the germline ends. The CDR3 has 16 residues. Germline loops: CDR1 SEHNR, CDR2 FQNEAQ (reference sequence). This CDR3 reads CASSLSAGQYSYGYTF. The DNA for the CDR3 is TGTGCCAGCAGCCTGTCGGCCGGCCAATATTCCTATGGCTACACCTTC.

The chain has TRBV2 and TRBJ1-2, with D possibly TRBD1 on 6 matching bases. The V end lost 1 base, the J end lost 7 bases, and 13 bases lay between the germline ends. In germline, CDR1 is SNHLY, CDR2 FYNNEI. This CDR3 contains 14 residues. DNA of the CDR3: TGTGCCAGCAGTGAAGGGGGACGGACAGTTGGCTACACCTTC. Encoded protein: CASSEGGRTVGYTF.

The chain employs TRBV11-1 and TRBJ2-2; tentatively, D is TRBD1 or TRBD2 (5 bases each). Trimming took 6 bases from V and 6 from J, leaving 11 bases between them. CDR3 length equals 13 residues. Per germline, CDR1 SGHAT and CDR2 FQDESV (reference sequence). The CDR3 sequence: CASSGMGPGELFF. CDR3 DNA sequence: TGTGCCAGCAGTGGTATGGGACCCGGGGAGCTGTTTTTT.

This chain connects TRBV4-1 to TRBJ2-7; D may be TRBD2 (6 bases). The CDR3 has 16 amino acids. Per the germline V gene, CDR1 is MGHRA and CDR2 is YSYEKL. V was trimmed by 4 bases and J by 5 bases, leaving 21 bases between them. CDR3 residues: CASSRAGTVQAHEQYF. The CDR3 DNA sequence: TGCGCCAGCAGCCGGGCCGGGACTGTTCAAGCCCACGAGCAGTACTTC.

The rearrangement joins TRBV29-1 to TRBJ1-2, with 7 bases that match TRBD1. Trimming took 2 bases from V and 4 from J; bases not matched to a gene: 7. The CDR3 contains 14 residues. Germline values: CDR1 SQVTM, CDR2 ANQGSEA. The CDR3 loop reads CSVEKGRGLYGYTF. CDR3 coding DNA: TGCAGCGTTGAAAAGGGGAGGGGGCTCTATGGCTACACCTTC.

This chain links TRBV5-1 with TRBJ2-1, with 8 bases lining up with TRBD1. V dropped 4 bases and J dropped 8; count of bases not matched to a gene: 11. This CDR3 spans 15 amino acids. The germline V gene encodes CDR1 SGHRS and CDR2 YFSETQ. As DNA, the CDR3 is TGCGCCAGCAGCCTGGGGGGACAGGTGGTGGATGAGCAGTTCTTC. It is translated as CASSLGGQVVDEQFF. Supplemented by reference TRBV5-1 and TRBJ2-1, the full variable domain reads KAGVTQTPRYLIKTRGQQVTLSCSPISGHRSVSWYQQTPGQGLQFLFEYFSETQRNKGNFPGRFSGRQFSNSRSEMNVSTLELGDSALYLCASSLGGQVVDEQFFGPGTRLTVL.

This sequence joins TRBV5-1 and TRBJ2-3, with D uncertain. The length of the CDR3 is 13 residues. Germline V gene lookup returns CDR1 SGHRS and CDR2 YFSETQ. V was clipped by 0 bases and J by 1 base, with 3 bases between them. CDR3 residues: CASSLGGTDTQYF. CDR3 sequence (DNA): TGCGCCAGCAGCTTGGGGGGCACAGATACGCAGTATTTT.

The CDR3: CASSRTGKGTDTQYF. CDR3 DNA sequence: TGTGCCAGCAGCCGGACAGGGAAGGGCACAGATACGCAGTATTTT. V and J are TRBV5-5 and TRBJ2-3; 8 bases line up with TRBD1. The CDR3 sequence is 15 residues long. The trim removed 4 bases at V and 1 base at J, leaving 5 bases unmatched. Germline V gene lookup returns CDR1 SGHKS and CDR2 YYEKEE (reference sequence).

This clone was picked up one time. The gene calls are TRBV6-5 and TRBJ1-5; TRBD1 is a possible D gene (5 bases). V gave up 6 bases and J gave up 3 bases, with 12 bases separating them. Germline lookup yields CDR1 MNHEY and CDR2 SVGAGI. CDR3 length: 14 amino acids. CDR3 loop: CASREQEYNQPQHF. In nucleotides, the CDR3 is TGTGCCAGCAGGGAACAGGAGTACAATCAGCCCCAGCATTTT.

The chain recombines TRBV15 with TRBJ1-1, with D perhaps matching TRBD1 (6 bases). There are 13 residues in the CDR3. V was trimmed by 3 bases and J by 5 bases, leaving 10 bases between them. Germline V gene sequence: CDR1 LNHNV, CDR2 YYDKDF (reference sequence). This chain's CDR3 is CATSSHRDTEAFF. CDR3 nucleotides: TGTGCCACCAGCAGCCACAGGGATACTGAAGCTTTCTTT.